The source of this T cell receptor beta chain is a study of blood T cell repertoires in COVID-19 (dated by TCRdb to the early 2020s). General notes on the study: Samples covering the acute and convalescent phases of COVID-19 were provided by collaborators in the United States, Italy and Spain. The material from the prospective study consisted of cDNA or gDNA derived from T cells, B-cell-depleted T cells, or PBMCs. Deeply sampled blood TCRbeta repertoires from subjects exposed to, actively infected with, or recovered from COVID-19 were included in the dataset. The repertoires were released in a freely available public database meant as a resource for research on the immune response to SARS-CoV-2. The samples were drawn from two sources: the first 160 participants of the ongoing ImmuneRACE study, and 1,000 to 1,500 subjects contributed by 6 global collaborators. A de-identified subject ID, COVID-19 status, age in years and sex were almost always included in the sample metadata. Where available, HLA class I and class II types were taken from metadata supplied by the sample provider and were not determined by assay-based typing. What the work shows at the level of the full study, not this receptor alone: Clinical and demographic metadata were provided uncurated, with the amount varying by source and participant.

Participants in the prospective study were aged about 18 to 100 years, lived in over 20 United States geographic areas, and enrolled through a virtual design. In the prospective study, cohorts were assigned on the basis of participant-reported clinical history obtained from a screening survey and a study questionnaire. ImmuneRACE Cohort 3 recovered participants were defined by two consecutive negative NP/OP PCR tests, healthcare professional clearance, or symptom resolution. In the prospective study, whole blood, serum and a nasopharyngeal or oropharyngeal swab were collected from each participant by mobile phlebotomists. Additional blood draws and questionnaires over an approximately 2-month period could optionally be provided by prospective study participants. Before DNA extraction, blood samples from the prospective study were shipped at room temperature or frozen. Remarks on this clone: Its binding antigen is unknown. Base qualities are missing; no much larger clone stands one base away.

The immunoSEQ Assay, a bias-controlled multiplex PCR, was used to amplify TCRbeta CDR3 regions from genomic DNA. Per the source publication's procedure: Nucleated cell counts per sample were estimated from amplification of reference gene primers within the assay. To quantify the absolute abundance of each unique TCRbeta CDR3 rearrangement, sequence reads were collapsed and filtered. For each sample, productive Simpson clonality was calculated as the square root of Simpson's diversity index across productive rearrangements. The source is immuneACCESS, and TCRdb retained only in-frame sequences with V and J called. Part of the clones is not carried over; for the studies checked, unresolved V genes explain less than half of this, and the remainder is unexplained. V, J and clone size derive from that table, while D and trimming were established from the DNA sequence. The table for this sample lists around 500,000 clones; roughly 90% of them were counted only once. The ten biggest clones cover approximately 2% of the sample.

Taken from cysteine to phenylalanine, the CDR3 has 15 residues. The kept DNA is CDR3 alone, 45 bases in frame from the first base. Trimming costs V 2 bases and J 0 bases, and their ends lie 9 bases apart. CDR1 and CDR2, per the germline V gene, are MRHNA and SNTAGT. Sequenced: PBMCs or T cells enriched from blood (not recorded which). The receptor was isolated from a woman aged 40-49 years who had recovered from COVID-19. This chain joins TRBV6-4 to TRBJ2-3, with no D gene named confidently. The CDR3 loop reads CASSDDGVSTDTQYF. The nucleotides are TGTGCCAGCAGTGACGATGGAGTCAGCACAGATACGCAGTATTTT.